This T cell receptor (beta chain) was sequenced during a study of T cell responses to AZD1222 COVID-19 vaccine. The method was immunoSEQ multiplex PCR; TCRdb's version includes in-frame clones alone and lacks a portion of them. The data show 200,000 or so clones, more than 75% seen once. Whole-study findings and limits: Sampling captured repertoires only after the peak T cell response. Donors in the cohort were predominantly white British and more often female, and clonal diversity was possibly underestimated. Just six AZD1222 recipients were seropositive at baseline.

The germline V gene encodes CDR1 MNHEY and CDR2 SVGAGI. The junction had 3 bases not matched to a gene; V was cut back by 4 bases and J by 3 bases. The length of the CDR3 is 14 residues. With respect to this clone: Its antigen is as yet unknown.

Here the sequenced sample was peripheral blood, taken on day 0 of MenACWY control vaccination. This TCR was recovered from an adult in good health. This sequence joins TRBV6-5 and TRBJ1-1; 9 bases align to TRBD1. The CDR3 loop reads CASSSQGAYTEAFF. In DNA, the CDR3 is TGTGCCAGCAGTTCACAGGGGGCGTACACTGAAGCTTTCTTT.